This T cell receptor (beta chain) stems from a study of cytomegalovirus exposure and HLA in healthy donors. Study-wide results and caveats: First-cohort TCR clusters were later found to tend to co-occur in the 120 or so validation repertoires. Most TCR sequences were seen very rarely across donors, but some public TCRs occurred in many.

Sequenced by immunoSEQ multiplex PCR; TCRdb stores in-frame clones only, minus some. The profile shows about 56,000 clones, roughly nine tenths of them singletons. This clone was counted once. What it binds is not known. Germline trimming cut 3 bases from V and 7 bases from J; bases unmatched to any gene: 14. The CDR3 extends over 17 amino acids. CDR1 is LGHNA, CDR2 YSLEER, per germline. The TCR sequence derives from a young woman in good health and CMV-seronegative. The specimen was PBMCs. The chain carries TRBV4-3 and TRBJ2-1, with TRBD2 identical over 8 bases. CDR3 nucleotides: TGCGCCAGCAGCCAGCGACTAGCGCATCGGTCACAGAATGAGCAGTTCTTC. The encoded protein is CASSQRLAHRSQNEQFF.